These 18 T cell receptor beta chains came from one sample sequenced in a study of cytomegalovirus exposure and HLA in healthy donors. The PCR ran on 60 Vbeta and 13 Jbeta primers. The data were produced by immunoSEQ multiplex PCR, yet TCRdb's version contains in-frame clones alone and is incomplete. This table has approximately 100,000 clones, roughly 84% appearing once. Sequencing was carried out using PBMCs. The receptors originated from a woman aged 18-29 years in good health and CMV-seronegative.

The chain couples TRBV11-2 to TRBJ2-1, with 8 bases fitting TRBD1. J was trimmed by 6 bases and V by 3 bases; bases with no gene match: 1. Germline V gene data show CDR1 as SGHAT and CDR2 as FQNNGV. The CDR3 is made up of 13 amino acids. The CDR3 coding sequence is TGTGCCAGCAGCTTGGGACAGGTCAATGAGCAGTTCTTC. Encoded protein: CASSLGQVNEQFF.

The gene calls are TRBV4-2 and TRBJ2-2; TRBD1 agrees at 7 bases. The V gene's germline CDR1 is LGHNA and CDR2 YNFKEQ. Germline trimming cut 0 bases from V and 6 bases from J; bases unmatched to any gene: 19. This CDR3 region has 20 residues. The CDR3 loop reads CASSQDLAIRGTEDAGELFF. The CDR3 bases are TGTGCCAGCAGCCAAGATTTGGCGATTCGTGGGACAGAAGACGCCGGGGAGCTGTTTTTT.

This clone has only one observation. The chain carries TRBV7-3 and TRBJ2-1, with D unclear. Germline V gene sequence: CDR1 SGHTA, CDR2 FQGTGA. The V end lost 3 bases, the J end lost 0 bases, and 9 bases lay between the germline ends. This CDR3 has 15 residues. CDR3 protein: CASSLTPNSYNEQFF. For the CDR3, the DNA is TGTGCCAGCAGCTTGACTCCGAACTCCTACAATGAGCAGTTCTTC.

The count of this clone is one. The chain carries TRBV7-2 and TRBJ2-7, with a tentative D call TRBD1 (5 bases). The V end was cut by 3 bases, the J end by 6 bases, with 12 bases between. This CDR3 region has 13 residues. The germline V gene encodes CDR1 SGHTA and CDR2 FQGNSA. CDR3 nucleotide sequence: TGTGCCAGCAGCTTTGATTCTAGGGGCGAGCAGTACTTC. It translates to CASSFDSRGEQYF.

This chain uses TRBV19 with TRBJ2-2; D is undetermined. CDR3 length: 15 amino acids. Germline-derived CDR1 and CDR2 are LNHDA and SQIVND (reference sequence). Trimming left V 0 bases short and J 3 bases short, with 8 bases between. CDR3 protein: CASSIEGYYTGELFF. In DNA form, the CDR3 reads TGTGCCAGTAGTATAGAGGGCTATTACACCGGGGAGCTGTTTTTT.

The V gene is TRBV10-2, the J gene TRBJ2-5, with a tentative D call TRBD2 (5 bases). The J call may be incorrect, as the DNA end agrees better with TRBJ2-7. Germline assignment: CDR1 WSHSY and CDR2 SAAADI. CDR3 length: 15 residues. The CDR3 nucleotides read TGCGCCAGCAGAGAATCCTTGACAACTAGCTACGAGCAGTACTTC. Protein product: CASRESLTTSYEQYF.

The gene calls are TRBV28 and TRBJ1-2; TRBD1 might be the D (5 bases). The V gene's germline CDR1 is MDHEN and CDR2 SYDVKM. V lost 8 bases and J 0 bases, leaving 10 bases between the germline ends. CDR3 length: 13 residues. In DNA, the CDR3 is TGTGCCAGCGAACAGGCACCTAACTATGGCTACACCTTC. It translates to CASEQAPNYGYTF.

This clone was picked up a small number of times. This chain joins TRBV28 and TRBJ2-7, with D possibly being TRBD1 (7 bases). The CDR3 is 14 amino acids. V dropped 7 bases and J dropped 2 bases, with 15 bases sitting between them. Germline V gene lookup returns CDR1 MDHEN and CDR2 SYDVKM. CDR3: CASKRSRGAYEQYF. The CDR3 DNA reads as TGTGCCAGCAAGAGGTCCAGGGGGGCCTACGAGCAGTACTTC. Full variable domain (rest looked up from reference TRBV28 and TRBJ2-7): DVKVTQSSRYLVKRTGEKVFLECVQDMDHENMFWYRQDPGLGLRLIYFSYDVKMKEKGDIPEGYSVSREKKERFSLILESASTNQTSMYLCASKRSRGAYEQYFGPGTRLTVT.

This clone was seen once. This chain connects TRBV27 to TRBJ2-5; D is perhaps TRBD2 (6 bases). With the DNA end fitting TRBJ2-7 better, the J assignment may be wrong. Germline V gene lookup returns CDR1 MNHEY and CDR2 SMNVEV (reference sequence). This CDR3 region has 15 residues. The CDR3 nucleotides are TGTGCCAGCAGTTTGAGGTTTGCGGGGATCCACGAGCAGTACTTC. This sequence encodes CASSLRFAGIHEQYF.

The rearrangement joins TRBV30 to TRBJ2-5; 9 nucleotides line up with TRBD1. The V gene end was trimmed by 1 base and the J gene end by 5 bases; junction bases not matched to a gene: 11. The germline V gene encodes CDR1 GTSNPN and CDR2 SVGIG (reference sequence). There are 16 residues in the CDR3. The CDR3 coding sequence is TGTGCCTGGAGTGAAGGGACAGGGACTCGGAAGGAGACCCAGTACTTC. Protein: CAWSEGTGTRKETQYF.

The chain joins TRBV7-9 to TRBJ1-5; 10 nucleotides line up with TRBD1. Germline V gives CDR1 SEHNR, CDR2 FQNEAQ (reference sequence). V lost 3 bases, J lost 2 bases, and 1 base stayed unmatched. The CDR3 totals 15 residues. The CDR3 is CASSFGQGGNQPQHF. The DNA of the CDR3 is TGTGCCAGCAGCTTTGGACAGGGGGGCAATCAGCCCCAGCATTTT.

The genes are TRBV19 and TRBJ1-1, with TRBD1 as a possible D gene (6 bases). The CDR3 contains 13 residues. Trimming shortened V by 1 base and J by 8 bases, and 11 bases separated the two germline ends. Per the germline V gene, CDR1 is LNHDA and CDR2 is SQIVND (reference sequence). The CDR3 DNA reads TGTGCCAGTAGTATAGCCGGGACAAGGGAAGCTTTCTTT. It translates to CASSIAGTREAFF.

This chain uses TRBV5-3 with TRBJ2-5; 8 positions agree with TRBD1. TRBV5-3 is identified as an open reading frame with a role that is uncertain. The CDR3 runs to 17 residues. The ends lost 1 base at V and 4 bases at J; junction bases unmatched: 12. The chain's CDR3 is CARSLIQGQGAGETQYF. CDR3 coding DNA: TGTGCCAGAAGCTTGATCCAGGGCCAGGGGGCGGGAGAGACCCAGTACTTC.

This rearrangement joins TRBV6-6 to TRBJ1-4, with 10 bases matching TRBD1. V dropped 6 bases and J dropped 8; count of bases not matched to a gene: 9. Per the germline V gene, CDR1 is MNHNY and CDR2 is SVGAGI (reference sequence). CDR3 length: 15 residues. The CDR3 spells CASSGAGTGVEKLFF. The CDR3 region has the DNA TGTGCCAGCAGCGGAGCCGGGACAGGGGTCGAAAAACTGTTTTTT.

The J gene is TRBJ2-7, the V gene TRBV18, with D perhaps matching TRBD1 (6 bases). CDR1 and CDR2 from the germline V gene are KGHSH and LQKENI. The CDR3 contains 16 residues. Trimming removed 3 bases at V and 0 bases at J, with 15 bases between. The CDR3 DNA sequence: TGTGCCAGCTCACCGGAGGACAGCCGGAGCTCCTACGAGCAGTACTTC. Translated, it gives CASSPEDSRSSYEQYF.

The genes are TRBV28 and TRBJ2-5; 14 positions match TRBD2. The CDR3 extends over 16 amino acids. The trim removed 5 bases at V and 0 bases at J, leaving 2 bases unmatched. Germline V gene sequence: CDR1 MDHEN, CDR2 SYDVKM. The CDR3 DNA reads TGTGCCAGCAGTCAGGGACTAGCGGGGGACCAAGAGACCCAGTACTTC. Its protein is CASSQGLAGDQETQYF.

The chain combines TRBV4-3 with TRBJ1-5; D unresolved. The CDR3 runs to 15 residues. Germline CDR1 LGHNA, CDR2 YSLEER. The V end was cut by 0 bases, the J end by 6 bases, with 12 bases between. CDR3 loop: CASSQDLGVGQPQHF. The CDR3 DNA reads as TGCGCCAGCAGCCAAGATTTGGGAGTTGGTCAGCCCCAGCATTTT.

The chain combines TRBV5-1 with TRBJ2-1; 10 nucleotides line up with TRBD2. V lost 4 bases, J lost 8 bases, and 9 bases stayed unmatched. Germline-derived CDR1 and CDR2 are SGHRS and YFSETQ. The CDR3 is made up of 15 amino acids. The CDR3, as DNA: TGCGCCAGCAGCCCGTTAGCGGGAGGTCGGGATGAGCAGTTCTTC. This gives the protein CASSPLAGGRDEQFF.